The source of this T cell receptor (beta chain) is a study of long-term antiretroviral therapy in people with HIV. Study-level points and caveats: Repertoires from HIV showed CDR3 length ranges narrower than those of controls.

Investigators performed immunoSEQ version v3.0 at survey level. Only in-frame clones appear in the TCRdb table, and some are missing; sequencing was by immunoSEQ multiplex PCR. The repertoire includes 25,000 to 30,000 clones, roughly 80% of them detected once, and approximately 9.5% sits in the top ten. It was in the United States that all participants with HIV were treated. To note about this clone: The antigen remains unidentified.

The source of this sequence is a man aged 35 to 55 with HIV. The sequencing used unsorted PBMCs, collected 3 years after starting antiretroviral therapy.

CDR3 region: CASRQSSNEKLFF. The CDR3 coding sequence is TGTGCCAGCAGACAGAGCTCTAATGAAAAACTGTTTTTT. V gene TRBV25-1 combines with J gene TRBJ1-4; no definite D call. Trimming shortened V by 6 bases and J by 3 bases, and 8 bases separated the two germline ends. Germline values: CDR1 MGHDK, CDR2 SYGVNS. This CDR3 has 13 residues. Filled out from reference TRBV25-1 and TRBJ1-4, the complete variable domain reads EADIYQTPRYLVIGTGKKITLECSQTMGHDKMYWYQQDPGMELHLIHYSYGVNSTEKGDLSSESTVSRIRTEHFPLTLESARPSHTSQYLCASRQSSNEKLFFGSGTQLSVL.